The 3 T cell receptor beta chains in this list originate from one sample, sequenced in a study of cytomegalovirus exposure and HLA in healthy donors. Both 60 Vbeta primers and 13 Jbeta primers went into the PCR. This table comes from immunoSEQ multiplex PCR, and its TCRdb copy is limited to in-frame clones, with some not included. Of tens of thousands of clones listed, just under 80% are singletons. Specimen: PBMCs. The receptors here all came from a woman aged 40-49 years in good health and CMV-seronegative.

The chain joins TRBV13 to TRBJ2-7; the match to TRBD2 covers 12 bases. The CDR3 is made up of 16 amino acids. Germline CDR1 reads PRHDT; CDR2 reads FYEKMQ (reference sequence). V lost 0 bases to trimming and J lost 0 bases; unmatched junction nucleotides: 0. The CDR3 bases are TGTGCCAGCAGCTTAGGACTAGCGGGAGGCTCCTACGAGCAGTACTTC. This gives the protein CASSLGLAGGSYEQYF.

The chain couples TRBV18 to TRBJ1-2; TRBD1 agrees at 9 bases. V was pared by 4 bases and J by 7 bases, with 4 bases of the junction left unmatched. From germline, CDR1 is KGHSH and CDR2 LQKENI. The CDR3 length is 13 residues. The CDR3, as DNA: TGTGCCAGCTCACTACAGGGGGCGCGTGGCTACACCTTC. Its protein is CASSLQGARGYTF. Drawing the rest from reference TRBV18 and TRBJ1-2, the complete variable domain is NAGVMQNPRHLVRRRGQEARLRCSPMKGHSHVYWYRQLPEEGLKFMVYLQKENIIDESGMPKERFSAEFPKEGPSILRIQQVVRGDSAAYFCASSLQGARGYTFGSGTRLTVV.

This rearrangement joins TRBV27 to TRBJ2-4, with D perhaps TRBD2 (6 bases). Between the trimmed V and J ends, which lost 4 bases and 6 bases, there was a span of 22 bases. Germline-derived CDR1 and CDR2 are MNHEY and SMNVEV (reference sequence). The length of the CDR3 is 17 residues. The CDR3: CASSYSGLIHGGNIQYF. The CDR3 DNA is TGTGCCAGCAGTTACTCCGGGCTCATCCACGGGGGAAACATTCAGTACTTC.